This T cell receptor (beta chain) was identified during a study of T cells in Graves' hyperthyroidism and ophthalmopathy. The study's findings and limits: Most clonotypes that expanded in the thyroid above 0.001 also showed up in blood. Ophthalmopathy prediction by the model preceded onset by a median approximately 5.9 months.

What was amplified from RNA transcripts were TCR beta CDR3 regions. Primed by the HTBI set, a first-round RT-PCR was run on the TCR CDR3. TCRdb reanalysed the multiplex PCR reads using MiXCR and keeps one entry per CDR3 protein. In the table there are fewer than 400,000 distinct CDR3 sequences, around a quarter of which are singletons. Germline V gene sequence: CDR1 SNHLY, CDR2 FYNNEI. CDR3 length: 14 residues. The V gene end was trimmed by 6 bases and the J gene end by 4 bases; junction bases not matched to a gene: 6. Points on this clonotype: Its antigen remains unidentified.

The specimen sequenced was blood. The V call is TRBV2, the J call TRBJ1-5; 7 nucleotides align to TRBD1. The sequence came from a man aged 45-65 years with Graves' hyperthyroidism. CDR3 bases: TGTGCCAGCAGCAAGAACAGGGGAAATCAGCCCCAGCATTTT. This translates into CASSKNRGNQPQHF.